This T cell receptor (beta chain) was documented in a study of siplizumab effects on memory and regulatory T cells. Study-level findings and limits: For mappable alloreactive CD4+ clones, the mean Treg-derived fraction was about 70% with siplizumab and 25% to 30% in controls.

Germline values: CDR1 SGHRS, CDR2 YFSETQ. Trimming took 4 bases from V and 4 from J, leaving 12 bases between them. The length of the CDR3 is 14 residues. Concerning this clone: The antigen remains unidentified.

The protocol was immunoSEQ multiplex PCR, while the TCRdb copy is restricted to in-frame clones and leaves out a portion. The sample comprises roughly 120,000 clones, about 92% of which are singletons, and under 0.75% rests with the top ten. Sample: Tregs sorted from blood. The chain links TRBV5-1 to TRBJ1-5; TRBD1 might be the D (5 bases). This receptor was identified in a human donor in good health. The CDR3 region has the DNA TGCGCCAGCAGCCCCGGGGCAGGGAATCAGCCCCAGCATTTT. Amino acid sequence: CASSPGAGNQPQHF.